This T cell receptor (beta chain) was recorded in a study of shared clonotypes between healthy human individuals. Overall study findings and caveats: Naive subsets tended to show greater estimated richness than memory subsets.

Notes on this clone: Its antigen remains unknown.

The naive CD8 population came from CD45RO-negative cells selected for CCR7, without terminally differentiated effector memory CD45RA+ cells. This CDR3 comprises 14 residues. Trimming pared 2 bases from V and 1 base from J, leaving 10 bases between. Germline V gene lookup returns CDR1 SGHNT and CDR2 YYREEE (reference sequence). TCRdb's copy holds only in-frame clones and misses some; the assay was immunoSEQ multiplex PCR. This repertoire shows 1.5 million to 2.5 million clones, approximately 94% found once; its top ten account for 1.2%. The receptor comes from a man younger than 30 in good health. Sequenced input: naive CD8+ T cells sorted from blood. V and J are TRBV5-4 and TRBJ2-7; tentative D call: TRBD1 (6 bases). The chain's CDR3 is CASSFEDRSYEQYF. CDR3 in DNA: TGTGCCAGCAGCTTTGAGGACAGATCCTACGAGCAGTACTTC.